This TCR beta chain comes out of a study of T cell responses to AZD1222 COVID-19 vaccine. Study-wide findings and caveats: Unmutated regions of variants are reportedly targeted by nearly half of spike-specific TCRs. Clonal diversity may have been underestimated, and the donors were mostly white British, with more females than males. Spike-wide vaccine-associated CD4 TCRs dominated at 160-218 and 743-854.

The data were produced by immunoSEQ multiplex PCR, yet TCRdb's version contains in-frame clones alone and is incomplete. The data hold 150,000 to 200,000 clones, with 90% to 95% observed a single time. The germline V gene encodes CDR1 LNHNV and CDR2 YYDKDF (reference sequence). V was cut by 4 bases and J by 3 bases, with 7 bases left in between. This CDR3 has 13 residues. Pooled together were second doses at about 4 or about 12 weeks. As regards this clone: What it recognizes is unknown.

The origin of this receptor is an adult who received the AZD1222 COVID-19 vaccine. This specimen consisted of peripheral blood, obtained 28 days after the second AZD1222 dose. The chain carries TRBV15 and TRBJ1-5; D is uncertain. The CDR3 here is CATSMGFNQPQHF. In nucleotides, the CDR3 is TGTGCCACCAGCATGGGGTTCAATCAGCCCCAGCATTTT.